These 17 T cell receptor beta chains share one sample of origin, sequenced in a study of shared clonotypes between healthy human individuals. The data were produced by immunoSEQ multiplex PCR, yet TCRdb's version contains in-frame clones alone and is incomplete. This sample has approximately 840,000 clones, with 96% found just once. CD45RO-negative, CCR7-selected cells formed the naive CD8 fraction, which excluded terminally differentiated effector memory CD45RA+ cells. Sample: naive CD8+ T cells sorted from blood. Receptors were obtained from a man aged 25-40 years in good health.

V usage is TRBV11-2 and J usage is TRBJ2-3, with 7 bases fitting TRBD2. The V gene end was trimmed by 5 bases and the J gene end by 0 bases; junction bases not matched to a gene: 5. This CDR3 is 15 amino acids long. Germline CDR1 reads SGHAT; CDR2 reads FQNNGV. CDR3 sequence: CASSTLTSSTDTQYF. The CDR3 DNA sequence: TGTGCCAGCAGCACCTTGACTAGCAGCACAGATACGCAGTATTTT. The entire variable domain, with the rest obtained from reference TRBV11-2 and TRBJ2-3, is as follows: EAGVAQSPRYKIIEKRQSVAFWCNPISGHATLYWYQQILGQGPKLLIQFQNNGVVDDSQLPKDRFSAERLKGVDSTLKIQPAKLEDSAVYLCASSTLTSSTDTQYFGPGTRLTVL.

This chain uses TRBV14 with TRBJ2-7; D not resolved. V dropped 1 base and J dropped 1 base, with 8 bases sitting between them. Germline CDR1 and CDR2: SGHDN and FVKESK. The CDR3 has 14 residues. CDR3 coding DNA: TGTGCCAGCAGCCAAGGCAAGAATTCCTACGAGCAGTACTTC. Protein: CASSQGKNSYEQYF.

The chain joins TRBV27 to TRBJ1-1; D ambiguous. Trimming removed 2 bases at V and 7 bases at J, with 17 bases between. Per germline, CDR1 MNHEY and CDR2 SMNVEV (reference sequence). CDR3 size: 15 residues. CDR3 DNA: TGTGCCAGCAGTTTAGATAGGAGTAGATTGTATGAAGCTTTCTTT. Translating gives CASSLDRSRLYEAFF.

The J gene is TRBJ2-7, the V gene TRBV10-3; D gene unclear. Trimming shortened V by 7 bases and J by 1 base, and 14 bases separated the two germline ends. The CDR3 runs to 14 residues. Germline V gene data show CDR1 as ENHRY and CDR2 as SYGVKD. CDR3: CAIIDPQNSYEQYF. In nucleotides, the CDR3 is TGTGCCATCATTGATCCCCAGAATTCCTACGAGCAGTACTTC.

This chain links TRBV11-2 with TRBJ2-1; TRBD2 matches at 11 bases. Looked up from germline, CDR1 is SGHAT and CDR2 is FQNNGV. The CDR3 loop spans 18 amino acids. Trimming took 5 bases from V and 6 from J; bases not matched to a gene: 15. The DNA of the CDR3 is TGTGCCAGCAGCCTAACGAGTAGCGGGAGGGAAAAGGGCAATGAGCAGTTCTTC. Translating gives CASSLTSSGREKGNEQFF.

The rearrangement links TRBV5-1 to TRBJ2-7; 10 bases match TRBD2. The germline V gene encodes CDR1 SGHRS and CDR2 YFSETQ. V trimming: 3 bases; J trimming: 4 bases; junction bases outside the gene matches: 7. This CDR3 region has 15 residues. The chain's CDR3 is CASSSKLAGLYEQYF. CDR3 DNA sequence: TGCGCCAGCAGCTCGAAACTAGCGGGACTATACGAGCAGTACTTC.

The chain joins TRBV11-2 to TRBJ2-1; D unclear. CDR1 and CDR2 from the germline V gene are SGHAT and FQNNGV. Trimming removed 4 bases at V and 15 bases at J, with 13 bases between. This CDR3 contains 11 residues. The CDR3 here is CASSSRPILFF. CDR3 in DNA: TGTGCCAGCAGCTCGAGGCCCATACTGTTCTTC.

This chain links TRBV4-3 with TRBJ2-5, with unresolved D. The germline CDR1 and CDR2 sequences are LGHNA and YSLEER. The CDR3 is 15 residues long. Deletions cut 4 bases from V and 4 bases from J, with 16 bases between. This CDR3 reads CASSPRLGSAETQYF. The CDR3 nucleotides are TGCGCCAGCAGCCCGCGCCTAGGATCCGCAGAGACCCAGTACTTC.

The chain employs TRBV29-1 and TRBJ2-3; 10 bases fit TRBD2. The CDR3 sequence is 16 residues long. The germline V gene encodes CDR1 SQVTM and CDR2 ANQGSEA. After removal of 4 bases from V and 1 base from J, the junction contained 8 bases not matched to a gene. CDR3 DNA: TGCAGCGTTGTAAGCGGGAGGGCCTTGCGCACAGATACGCAGTATTTT. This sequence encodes CSVVSGRALRTDTQYF.

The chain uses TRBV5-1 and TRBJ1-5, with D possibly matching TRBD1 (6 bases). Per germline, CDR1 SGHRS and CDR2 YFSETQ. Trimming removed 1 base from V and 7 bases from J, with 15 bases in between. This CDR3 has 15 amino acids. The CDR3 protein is CASSLNGGEGQPQHF. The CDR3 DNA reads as TGCGCCAGCAGCTTGAATGGGGGCGAGGGGCAGCCCCAGCATTTT.

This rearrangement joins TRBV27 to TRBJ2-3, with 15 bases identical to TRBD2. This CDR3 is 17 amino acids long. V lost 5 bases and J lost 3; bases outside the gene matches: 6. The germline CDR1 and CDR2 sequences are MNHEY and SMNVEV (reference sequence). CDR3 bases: TGTGCCAGCAGTCTAACGGGGACTAGCGGGAGGACAGATACGCAGTATTTT. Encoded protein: CASSLTGTSGRTDTQYF.

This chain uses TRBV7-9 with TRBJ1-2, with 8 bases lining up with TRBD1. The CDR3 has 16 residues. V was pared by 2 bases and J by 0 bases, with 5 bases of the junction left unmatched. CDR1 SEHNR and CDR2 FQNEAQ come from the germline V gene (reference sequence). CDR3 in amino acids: CASSLLGQGANYGYTF. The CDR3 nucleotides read TGTGCCAGCAGCTTACTCGGACAGGGAGCTAACTATGGCTACACCTTC.

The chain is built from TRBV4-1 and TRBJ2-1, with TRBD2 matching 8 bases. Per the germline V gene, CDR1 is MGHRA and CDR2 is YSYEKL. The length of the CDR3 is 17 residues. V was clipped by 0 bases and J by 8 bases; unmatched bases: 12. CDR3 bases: TGCGCCAGCAGCCAAGAAGGGTTCAGCGGGAGAGCCGATGAGCAGTTCTTC. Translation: CASSQEGFSGRADEQFF.

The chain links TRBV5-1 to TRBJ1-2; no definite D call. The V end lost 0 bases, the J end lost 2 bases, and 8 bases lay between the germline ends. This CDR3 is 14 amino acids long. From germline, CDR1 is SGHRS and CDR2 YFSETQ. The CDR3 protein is CASSLDGENYGYTF. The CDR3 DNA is TGCGCCAGCAGCTTGGACGGAGAGAACTATGGCTACACCTTC.

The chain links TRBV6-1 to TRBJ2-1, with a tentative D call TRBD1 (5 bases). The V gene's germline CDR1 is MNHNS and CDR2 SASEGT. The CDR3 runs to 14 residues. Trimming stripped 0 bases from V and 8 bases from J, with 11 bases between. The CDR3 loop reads CASSEAPGPYEQFF. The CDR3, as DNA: TGTGCCAGCAGTGAAGCCCCAGGGCCATATGAGCAGTTCTTC.

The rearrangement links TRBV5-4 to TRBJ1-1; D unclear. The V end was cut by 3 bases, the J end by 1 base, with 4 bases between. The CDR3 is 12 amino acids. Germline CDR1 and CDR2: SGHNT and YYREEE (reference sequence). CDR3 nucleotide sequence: TGTGCCAGCAGCTCCGGGAACACTGAAGCTTTCTTT. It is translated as CASSSGNTEAFF.

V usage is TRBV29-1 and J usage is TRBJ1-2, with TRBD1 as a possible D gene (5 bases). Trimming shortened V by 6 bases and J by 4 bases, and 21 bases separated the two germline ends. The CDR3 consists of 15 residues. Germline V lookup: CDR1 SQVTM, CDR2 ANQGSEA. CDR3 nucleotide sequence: TGCAGCGTCCCGCCCGGGACCGGACGGCTCTATGGCTACACCTTC. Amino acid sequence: CSVPPGTGRLYGYTF.